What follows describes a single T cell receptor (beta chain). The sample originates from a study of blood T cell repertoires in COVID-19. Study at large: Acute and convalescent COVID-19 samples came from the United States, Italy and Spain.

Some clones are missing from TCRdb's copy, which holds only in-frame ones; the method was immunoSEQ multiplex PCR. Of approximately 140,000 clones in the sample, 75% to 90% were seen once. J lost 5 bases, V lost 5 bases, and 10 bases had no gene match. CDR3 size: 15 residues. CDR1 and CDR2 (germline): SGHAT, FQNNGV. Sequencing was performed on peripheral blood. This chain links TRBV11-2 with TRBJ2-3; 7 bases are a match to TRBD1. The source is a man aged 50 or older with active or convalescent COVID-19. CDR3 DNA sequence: TGTGCCAGCAGCCCCGTAGGGGGCGAGGGAGATACGCAGTATTTT. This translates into CASSPVGGEGDTQYF.